The clone carrying this TCR beta chain showed up just once. Its antigen is not identified. These data belong to a study of CD8 T cells in Susac syndrome. Study in general: Eight or nine of the sequenced Susac syndrome patients were in remission, and roughly six had active disease. Points from the study as a whole: Total CD8+ repertoires held some 15 Susac-specific public clones, while CD8+ TEMRA repertoires held a few.

Reverse transcription of about 0.5 to 1 ug RNA was carried out with random hexamers. TCRdb processed the immunoSEQ multiplex PCR reads anew with MiXCR; each CDR3 protein has one entry. The sample lists about 23,000 distinct CDR3 sequences, just under 95% seen once, with 0.55% to 0.7% in the top ten. CDR3 length: 18 residues. The V and J ends lost 0 bases and 7 bases respectively, with 22 bases between them. Germline values: CDR1 LGHNA, CDR2 YNFKEQ. This clonotype originated in a human donor with Susac syndrome. The specimen sequenced was CD8+ T cells from PBMCs. The chain carries TRBV4-2 and TRBJ1-5; no definite D call. CDR3 sequence reads: CASSQEGGKDRARQPQHF. The CDR3 DNA reads as TGTGCCAGCAGCCAAGAAGGCGGAAAGGACCGAGCAAGGCAGCCCCAGCATTTT.